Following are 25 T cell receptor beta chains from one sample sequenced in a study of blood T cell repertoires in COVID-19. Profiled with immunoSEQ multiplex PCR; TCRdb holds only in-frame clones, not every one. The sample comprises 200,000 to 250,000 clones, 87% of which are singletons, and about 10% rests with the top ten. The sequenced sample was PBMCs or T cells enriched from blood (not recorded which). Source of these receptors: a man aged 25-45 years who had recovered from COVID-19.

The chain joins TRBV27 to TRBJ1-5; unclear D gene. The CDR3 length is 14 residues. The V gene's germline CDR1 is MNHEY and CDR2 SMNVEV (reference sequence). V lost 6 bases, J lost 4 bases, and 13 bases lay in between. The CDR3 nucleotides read TGTGCCAGCAGGGGCGGGGTCGTAAATCAGCCCCAGCATTTT. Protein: CASRGGVVNQPQHF.

This CDR3 is CASSFDPRGGREQYF. The CDR3 DNA reads as TGTGCCAGCAGCTTCGACCCACGGGGAGGGAGGGAGCAGTACTTC. V and J are TRBV7-2 and TRBJ2-7, with 7 bases that match TRBD2. This CDR3 has 15 amino acids. Trimming at V came to 3 bases and at J to 7 bases, leaving 12 bases not matched to a gene. Per germline, CDR1 SGHTA and CDR2 FQGNSA.

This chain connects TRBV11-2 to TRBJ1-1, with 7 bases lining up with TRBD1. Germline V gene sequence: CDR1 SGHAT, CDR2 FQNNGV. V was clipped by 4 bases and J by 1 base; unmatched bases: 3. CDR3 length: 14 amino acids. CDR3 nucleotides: TGTGCCAGCAGCTACCGGGACAGGAACACTGAAGCTTTCTTT. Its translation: CASSYRDRNTEAFF.

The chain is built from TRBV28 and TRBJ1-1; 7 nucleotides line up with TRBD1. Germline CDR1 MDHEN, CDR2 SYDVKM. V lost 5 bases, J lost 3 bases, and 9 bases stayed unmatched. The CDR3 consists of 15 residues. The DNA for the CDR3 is TGTGCCAGCAGTCCACCTCTGACAGGGCACACTGAAGCTTTCTTT. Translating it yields CASSPPLTGHTEAFF.

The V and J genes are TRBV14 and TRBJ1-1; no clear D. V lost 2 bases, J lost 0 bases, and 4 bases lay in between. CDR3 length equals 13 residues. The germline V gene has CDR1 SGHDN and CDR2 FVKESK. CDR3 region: CASSQSVNTEAFF. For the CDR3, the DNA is TGTGCCAGCAGCCAATCGGTGAACACTGAAGCTTTCTTT.

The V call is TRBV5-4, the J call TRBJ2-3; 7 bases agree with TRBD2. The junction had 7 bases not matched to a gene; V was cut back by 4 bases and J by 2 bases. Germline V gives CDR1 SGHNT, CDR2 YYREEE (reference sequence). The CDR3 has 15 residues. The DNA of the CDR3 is TGTGCCAGCAGCCCTACCGGGGGGTTCACAGATACGCAGTATTTT. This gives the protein CASSPTGGFTDTQYF. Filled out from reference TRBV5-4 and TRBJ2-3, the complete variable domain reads ETGVTQSPTHLIKTRGQQVTLRCSSQSGHNTVSWYQQALGQGPQFIFQYYREEENGRGNFPPRFSGLQFPNYSSELNVNALELDDSALYLCASSPTGGFTDTQYFGPGTRLTVL.

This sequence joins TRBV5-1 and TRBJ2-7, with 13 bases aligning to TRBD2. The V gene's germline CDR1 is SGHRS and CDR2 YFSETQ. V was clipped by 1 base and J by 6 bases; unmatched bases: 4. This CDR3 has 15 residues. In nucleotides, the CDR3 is TGCGCCAGCAGCTTGTCAGGACTAGCGGGAGTCGAGCAGTACTTC. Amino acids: CASSLSGLAGVEQYF.

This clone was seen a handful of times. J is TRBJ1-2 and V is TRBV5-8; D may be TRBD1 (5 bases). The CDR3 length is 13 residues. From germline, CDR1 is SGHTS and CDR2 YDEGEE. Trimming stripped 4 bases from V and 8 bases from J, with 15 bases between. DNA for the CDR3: TGTGCCAGCAGCCGTCCCGTTAGGGGAGGCTACACCTTC. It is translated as CASSRPVRGGYTF.

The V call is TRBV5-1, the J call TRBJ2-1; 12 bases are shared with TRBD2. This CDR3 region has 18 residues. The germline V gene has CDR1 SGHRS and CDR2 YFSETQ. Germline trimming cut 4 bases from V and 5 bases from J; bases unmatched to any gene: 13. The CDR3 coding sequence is TGCGCCAGCAGCCCAGGGTGGGCTAGCGGGAGGGGCGACAATGAGCAGTTCTTC. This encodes CASSPGWASGRGDNEQFF.

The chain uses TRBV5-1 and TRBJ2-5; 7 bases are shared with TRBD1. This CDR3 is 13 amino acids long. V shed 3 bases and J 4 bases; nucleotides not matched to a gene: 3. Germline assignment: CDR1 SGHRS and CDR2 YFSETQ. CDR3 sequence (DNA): TGCGCCAGCAGCTCGACAGGGACAGAGACCCAGTACTTC. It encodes CASSSTGTETQYF. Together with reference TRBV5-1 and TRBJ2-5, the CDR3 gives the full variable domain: KAGVTQTPRYLIKTRGQQVTLSCSPISGHRSVSWYQQTPGQGLQFLFEYFSETQRNKGNFPGRFSGRQFSNSRSEMNVSTLELGDSALYLCASSSTGTETQYFGPGTRLLVL.

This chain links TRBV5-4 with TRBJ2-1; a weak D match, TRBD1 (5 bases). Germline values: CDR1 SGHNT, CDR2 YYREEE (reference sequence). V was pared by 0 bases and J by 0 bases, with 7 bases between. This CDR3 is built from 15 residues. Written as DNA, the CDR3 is TGTGCCAGCAGCTTGGATCAGGGCTCCTACAATGAGCAGTTCTTC. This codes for CASSLDQGSYNEQFF. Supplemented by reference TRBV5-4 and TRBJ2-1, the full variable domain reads ETGVTQSPTHLIKTRGQQVTLRCSSQSGHNTVSWYQQALGQGPQFIFQYYREEENGRGNFPPRFSGLQFPNYSSELNVNALELDDSALYLCASSLDQGSYNEQFFGPGTRLTVL.

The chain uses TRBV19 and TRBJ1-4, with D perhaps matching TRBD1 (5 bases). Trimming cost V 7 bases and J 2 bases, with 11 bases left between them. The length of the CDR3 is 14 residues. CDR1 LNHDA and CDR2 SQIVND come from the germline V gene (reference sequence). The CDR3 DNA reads TGTGCCAGTATGGGGGGGGGTACTAATGAAAAACTGTTTTTT. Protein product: CASMGGGTNEKLFF.

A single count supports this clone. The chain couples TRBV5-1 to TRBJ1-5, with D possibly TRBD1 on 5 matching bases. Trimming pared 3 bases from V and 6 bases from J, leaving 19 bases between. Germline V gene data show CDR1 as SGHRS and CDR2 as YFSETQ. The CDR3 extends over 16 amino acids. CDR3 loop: CASSSLPTGQGQPQHF. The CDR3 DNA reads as TGCGCCAGCAGCTCGTTACCCACAGGCCAGGGTCAGCCCCAGCATTTT.

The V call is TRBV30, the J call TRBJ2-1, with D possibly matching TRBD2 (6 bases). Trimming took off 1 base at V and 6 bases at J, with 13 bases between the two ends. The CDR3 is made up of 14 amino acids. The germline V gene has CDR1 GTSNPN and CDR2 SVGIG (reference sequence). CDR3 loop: CAWSGDAGFNEQFF. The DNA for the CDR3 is TGTGCCTGGAGTGGGGACGCGGGGTTCAATGAGCAGTTCTTC.

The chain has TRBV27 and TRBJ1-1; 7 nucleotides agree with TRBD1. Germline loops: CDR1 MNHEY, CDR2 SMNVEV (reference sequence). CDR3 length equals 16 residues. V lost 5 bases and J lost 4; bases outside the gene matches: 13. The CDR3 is CASSRGGGASRTEAFF. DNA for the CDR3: TGTGCCAGCAGTCGAGGGGGCGGCGCGTCACGCACTGAAGCTTTCTTT.

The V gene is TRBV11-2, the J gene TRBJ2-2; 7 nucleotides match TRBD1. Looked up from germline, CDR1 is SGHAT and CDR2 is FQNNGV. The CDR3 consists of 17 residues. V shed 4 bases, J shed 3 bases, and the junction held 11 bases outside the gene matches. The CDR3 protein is CASSYNRDRLYTGELFF. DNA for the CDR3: TGTGCCAGCAGCTACAACCGGGACAGACTATACACCGGGGAGCTGTTTTTT.

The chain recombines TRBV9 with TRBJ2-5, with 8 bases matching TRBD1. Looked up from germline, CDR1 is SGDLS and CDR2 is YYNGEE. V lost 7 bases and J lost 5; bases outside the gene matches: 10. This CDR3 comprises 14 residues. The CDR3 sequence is CASGAGGAWETQYF. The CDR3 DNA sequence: TGTGCCAGCGGAGCAGGGGGCGCCTGGGAGACCCAGTACTTC.

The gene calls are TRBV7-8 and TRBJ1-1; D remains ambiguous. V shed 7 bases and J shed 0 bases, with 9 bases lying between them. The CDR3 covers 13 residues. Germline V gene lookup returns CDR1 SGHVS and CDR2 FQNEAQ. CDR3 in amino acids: CASTQRVNTEAFF. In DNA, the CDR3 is TGTGCCAGCACCCAGCGGGTGAACACTGAAGCTTTCTTT.

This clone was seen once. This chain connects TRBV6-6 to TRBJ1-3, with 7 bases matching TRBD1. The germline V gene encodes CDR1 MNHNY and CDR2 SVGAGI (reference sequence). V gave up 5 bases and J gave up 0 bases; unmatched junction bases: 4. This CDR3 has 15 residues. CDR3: CASSQDRSSGNTIYF. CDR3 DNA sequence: TGTGCCAGCAGTCAGGACAGGAGCTCTGGAAACACCATATATTTT.

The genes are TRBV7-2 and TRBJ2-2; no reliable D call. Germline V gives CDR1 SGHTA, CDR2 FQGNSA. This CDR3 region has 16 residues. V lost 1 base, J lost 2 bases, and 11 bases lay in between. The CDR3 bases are TGTGCCAGCAGCTTAGTGGAGACTTTTAACACCGGGGAGCTGTTTTTT. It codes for CASSLVETFNTGELFF.

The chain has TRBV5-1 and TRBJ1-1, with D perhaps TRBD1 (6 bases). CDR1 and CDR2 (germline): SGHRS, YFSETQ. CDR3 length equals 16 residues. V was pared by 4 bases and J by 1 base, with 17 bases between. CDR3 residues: CASSQQGGSGNTEAFF. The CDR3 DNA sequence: TGCGCCAGCAGCCAACAGGGCGGGTCGGGGAACACTGAAGCTTTCTTT.

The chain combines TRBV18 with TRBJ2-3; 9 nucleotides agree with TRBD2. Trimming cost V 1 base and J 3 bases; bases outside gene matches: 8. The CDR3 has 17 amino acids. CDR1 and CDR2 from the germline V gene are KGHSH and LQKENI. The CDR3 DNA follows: TGTGCCAGCTCACCACGAGCCAGCGGGGGGCGAACAGATACGCAGTATTTT. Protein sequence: CASSPRASGGRTDTQYF.

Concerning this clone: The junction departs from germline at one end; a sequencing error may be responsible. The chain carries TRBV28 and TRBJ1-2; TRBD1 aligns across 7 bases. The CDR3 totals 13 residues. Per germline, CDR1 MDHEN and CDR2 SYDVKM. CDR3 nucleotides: TGTGCCAGCAGTTTATCCCGGGACAGCAACGGCAACTTC. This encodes CASSLSRDSNGNF.

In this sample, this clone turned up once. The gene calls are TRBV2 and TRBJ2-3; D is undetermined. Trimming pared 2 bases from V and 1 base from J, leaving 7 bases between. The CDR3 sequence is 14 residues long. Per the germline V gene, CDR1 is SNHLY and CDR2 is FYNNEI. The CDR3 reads CASSELTGTDTQYF. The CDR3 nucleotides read TGTGCCAGCAGTGAACTCACTGGCACAGATACGCAGTATTTT.

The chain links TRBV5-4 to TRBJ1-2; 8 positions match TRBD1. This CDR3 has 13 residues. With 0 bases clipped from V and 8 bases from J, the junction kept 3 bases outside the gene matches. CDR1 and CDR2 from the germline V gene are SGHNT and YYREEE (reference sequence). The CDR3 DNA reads TGTGCCAGCAGCTTGGGACAGGGGAACGGCTACACCTTC. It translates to CASSLGQGNGYTF.